This entry is about one T cell receptor (beta chain). What it binds is unknown. This record belongs to a study of Ad26.COV2.S vaccination and SARS-CoV-2 variants. Germline assignment: CDR1 SGHTA and CDR2 FQGNSA. V shed 5 bases and J 3 bases; nucleotides not matched to a gene: 4. This CDR3 is 15 amino acids long. Treatment indicated: approximately 18 received Ad26.COV2.S at low or high dose, single or two shots; a few received placebo; per-sample allocation not given. Each sample was drawn 63 days after the first injection (of vaccine or placebo). The repertoire was sequenced with immunoSEQ multiplex PCR; TCRdb's copy has only in-frame clones and lacks some. The sample yields approximately 410,000 clones, 88% seen once. Study-level findings and limits: Substantial response breadth was reportedly seen for spike-specific CD8+ and CD4+ T cells after vaccination. Vaccinees showed greater spike-specific TCR breadth than placebo recipients.

This sequence was found in a person aged 18-60 years who received the Ad26.COV2.S COVID-19 vaccine or a placebo. The chain is built from TRBV7-2 and TRBJ2-1; 10 positions match TRBD2. Here the sequenced sample was peripheral blood, taken in a trial of Ad26.COV2.S vaccine versus placebo. The CDR3 sequence is CASSISGGLYNEQFF. In nucleotides, the CDR3 is TGTGCCAGCAGCATTAGCGGGGGGCTCTACAATGAGCAGTTCTTC.